This entry lists 9 T cell receptor beta chains sequenced from one sample in a study of T cell responses to AZD1222 COVID-19 vaccine. Here immunoSEQ multiplex PCR was the method, and the copy in TCRdb shows in-frame clones only, minus some. Among around 100,000 clones listed, 86% were seen once. The sequencing used peripheral blood, collected 28 days after the second dose of the MenACWY control vaccine. Receptors were obtained from an adult who received the MenACWY meningococcal vaccine as a control.

This sequence joins TRBV6-2 or TRBV6-3 and TRBJ1-1; maybe TRBD1 (6 bases). Germline lookup yields CDR1 MNHEY and CDR2 SVGEGT. Trimming cost V 4 bases and J 0 bases, with 9 bases left between them. The CDR3 contains 14 residues. CDR3 sequence (DNA): TGTGCCAGCAGTTCCGGACAGCTGAACACTGAAGCTTTCTTT. Translated, it gives CASSSGQLNTEAFF.

This chain links TRBV5-1 with TRBJ1-2; TRBD1 matches 12 bases. Germline CDR1 and CDR2: SGHRS and YFSETQ. This CDR3 spans 17 amino acids. J was trimmed by 0 bases and V by 4 bases; bases with no gene match: 7. DNA for the CDR3: TGCGCCAGCAGCCAAGGGACAGGGGGCACGGCTAACTATGGCTACACCTTC. As protein: CASSQGTGGTANYGYTF.

This clone was counted a few times. The chain's CDR3 is CASSPLANTEAFF. The CDR3 region has the DNA TGTGCCAGCAGCCCTCTAGCTAACACTGAAGCTTTCTTT. The chain employs TRBV16 and TRBJ1-1; no firm D call. CDR3 size: 13 residues. V dropped 4 bases and J dropped 2 bases, with 8 bases sitting between them. Germline V gives CDR1 KGHSY, CDR2 FQNENV.

V gene TRBV24-1 combines with J gene TRBJ1-2; D not certain. Trimming pared 4 bases from V and 4 bases from J, leaving 9 bases between. Germline-derived CDR1 and CDR2 are KGHDR and SFDVKD. This CDR3 has 13 amino acids. The CDR3 DNA sequence: TGTGCCACCAGTGAAAGCCAGGCCTATGGCTACACCTTC. Translation gives CATSESQAYGYTF.

The rearrangement uses TRBV24-1 and TRBJ1-1; D unclear. Trimming pared 4 bases from V and 3 bases from J, leaving 8 bases between. Germline V CDR1 and CDR2: KGHDR, SFDVKD. CDR3 length: 13 residues. Here the CDR3 DNA reads TGTGCCACCAGTGACAGCCGGGACACTGAAGCTTTCTTT. It codes for CATSDSRDTEAFF.

The chain couples TRBV19 to TRBJ2-4; no firm D call. Trimming took 8 bases from V and 3 from J, leaving 17 bases between them. The germline gives CDR1 LNHDA, CDR2 SQIVND (reference sequence). CDR3 length: 15 amino acids. This chain's CDR3 is CASRPTLWNKNIQYF. CDR3 in DNA: TGTGCCAGTCGGCCCACGTTATGGAACAAAAACATTCAGTACTTC.

V is TRBV6-6 and J is TRBJ1-2; a possible D gene is TRBD1 (6 bases). Germline CDR1 reads MNHNY; CDR2 reads SVGAGI (reference sequence). The V end lost 6 bases, the J end lost 7 bases, and 21 bases lay between the germline ends. The CDR3 consists of 15 residues. In DNA form, the CDR3 reads TGTGCCAGCAGGCTAACACAGGGTCGGATAGGTGGCTACACCTTC. Its protein is CASRLTQGRIGGYTF.

This clone came up once. The genes are TRBV3-1 (or the pseudogene TRBV3-2) and TRBJ1-4; D is unclear. Germline V gene data show CDR1 as LGHDT and CDR2 as YNNKEL (reference sequence). This CDR3 region has 14 residues. The V and J ends lost 0 bases and 7 bases respectively, with 9 bases between them. This chain's CDR3 is CASSQDLRSEKLFF. The DNA of the CDR3 is TGTGCCAGCAGCCAAGATCTACGCAGTGAAAAACTGTTTTTT.

The genes are TRBV7-6 and TRBJ2-3; 8 nucleotides agree with TRBD2. With V trimmed by 1 base and J by 7 bases, 7 bases remained unmatched. The CDR3 extends over 15 amino acids. Germline assignment: CDR1 SGHVS and CDR2 FNYEAQ. CDR3 DNA: TGTGCCAGCAGCTTAGGGGGTAGCGGGGAATATACGCAGTATTTT. This sequence encodes CASSLGGSGEYTQYF.